The rows below give T cell receptor beta chains drawn from one sample of a study of CD8 T cells in ankylosing spondylitis. TCRdb ran MiXCR on the 5' RACE reads and lists one entry per CDR3 protein. The repertoire includes around 890,000 distinct CDR3 sequences, about 12% of them detected once, and around 0.51% sits in the top ten. Sequenced sample: blood, either unsorted or a sorted T cell fraction (not recorded which). These receptor sequences come from a male donor with ankylosing spondylitis. The CDR3 runs from the conserved cysteine through the conserved F or W. The D gene is left open where the match is weak. Clone sizes are given selectively: once, few, many, or a class where the clone is expanded.

CDR3nt: TGCAGTGCCGTAGAAGACAGGTATTTTACTGAAGCTTTCTTT; CDR3aa: CSAVEDRYFTEAFF; v_gene: TRBV20-1; d_gene: NA; abundance: few; len: 14; j_gene: TRBJ1-1
CDR3nt: TGCGCCAGCAGCCAGGAGACAGGGAGGAGCGAAAAACTGTTTTTT; CDR3aa: CASSQETGRSEKLFF; v_gene: TRBV4-3; d_gene: TRBD1; abundance: few; len: 15; j_gene: TRBJ1-4
CDR3nt: TGTGCCAGCAGCCTAGACAGGGGGCCCAACGAGCAGTACTTC; CDR3aa: CASSLDRGPNEQYF; v_gene: TRBV7-6; d_gene: TRBD1; abundance: few; len: 14; j_gene: TRBJ2-7
CDR3nt: TGTGCCAGCAGGAGAGGGGGTAGGGCGAACACTGAAGCTTTCTTT; CDR3aa: CASRRGGRANTEAFF; v_gene: TRBV6-1; d_gene: NA; abundance: NA; len: 15; j_gene: TRBJ1-1
CDR3nt: TGTGCCAGCAGTCCCGACGACTACGAGCAGTACTTC; CDR3aa: CASSPDDYEQYF; v_gene: TRBV12-3/TRBV12-4; d_gene: NA; abundance: NA; len: 12; j_gene: TRBJ2-7
CDR3nt: TGCAGTGCTCCCTGGAGGATCCGCTCCTACAATGAGCAGTTCTTC; CDR3aa: CSAPWRIRSYNEQFF; v_gene: TRBV20-1; d_gene: NA; abundance: many; len: 15; j_gene: TRBJ2-1
CDR3nt: TGTGCCAGCAGTGGGGCAGCGAGTGGGACCCAGTACTTC; CDR3aa: CASSGAASGTQYF; v_gene: TRBV27; d_gene: NA; abundance: few; len: 13; j_gene: TRBJ2-5
CDR3nt: TGTGCCAGTAGTATTCAGGGTACGGCTGAAGCTTTCTTT; CDR3aa: CASSIQGTAEAFF; v_gene: TRBV19; d_gene: NA; abundance: NA; len: 13; j_gene: TRBJ1-1
CDR3nt: TGCTGTGCTAGAGATTACCGGGGAAGTTTACAAGAGACCCAGTACTTC; CDR3aa: CCARDYRGSLQETQYF; v_gene: TRBV20-1; d_gene: NA; abundance: NA; len: 16; j_gene: TRBJ2-5
CDR3nt: TGCAGTGCTAGAGACGCAAAACAGGGCTTGGCGGGAACCGGGGAGCTGTTTTTT; CDR3aa: CSARDAKQGLAGTGELFF; v_gene: TRBV20-1; d_gene: NA; abundance: many; len: 18; j_gene: TRBJ2-2
CDR3nt: TGCAGTGCTAGAGAGTTCTCGACGCTGAATCAGGAGACCCAGTACTTC; CDR3aa: CSAREFSTLNQETQYF; v_gene: TRBV20-1; d_gene: NA; abundance: NA; len: 16; j_gene: TRBJ2-5
CDR3nt: TGTGCCAGCAGTTTTGGCCAGACCAATTCACCCCTCCACTTT; CDR3aa: CASSFGQTNSPLHF; v_gene: TRBV12-3/TRBV12-4; d_gene: NA; abundance: NA; len: 14; j_gene: TRBJ1-6
CDR3nt: TGCGCCAGCAGCCAAGGTCGGGGGAGAGGCACAGATACGCAGTATTTT; CDR3aa: CASSQGRGRGTDTQYF; v_gene: TRBV4-3; d_gene: NA; abundance: NA; len: 16; j_gene: TRBJ2-3
CDR3nt: TGTGCCAGCAGTCTCCGGGACAGGGAAACTTTAGCCAAAAACATTCAGTACTTC; CDR3aa: CASSLRDRETLAKNIQYF; v_gene: TRBV6-1; d_gene: TRBD1; abundance: few; len: 18; j_gene: TRBJ2-4
CDR3nt: TGTGCCAGCACCCCACAGGGACAATCTAACTATGGCTACACCTTC; CDR3aa: CASTPQGQSNYGYTF; v_gene: TRBV7-2; d_gene: NA; abundance: few; len: 15; j_gene: TRBJ1-2
CDR3nt: TGTGCCAGCATGCGGGGGGACGGAATTTATCAGCCCCAGCATTTT; CDR3aa: CASMRGDGIYQPQHF; v_gene: TRBV10-3; d_gene: NA; abundance: NA; len: 15; j_gene: TRBJ1-5
CDR3nt: TGTGCCAGCAGCCAAGATACCTCTGCGGGGAACACAGATACGCAGTATTTT; CDR3aa: CASSQDTSAGNTDTQYF; v_gene: TRBV4-2; d_gene: NA; abundance: NA; len: 17; j_gene: TRBJ2-3
CDR3nt: TGTGCCAGCAGTTTCTTCACAGGGATGAGGGGGCAAGAGACCCAGTACTTC; CDR3aa: CASSFFTGMRGQETQYF; v_gene: TRBV28; d_gene: NA; abundance: many; len: 17; j_gene: TRBJ2-5
CDR3nt: TGTGCCAGCTCACCGCGTCGTACGGAAAAAGAGACCCAGTACTTC; CDR3aa: CASSPRRTEKETQYF; v_gene: TRBV18; d_gene: NA; abundance: few; len: 15; j_gene: TRBJ2-5
CDR3nt: TGTGCCATCAGTGATGGGACAGGGGGAGAGCAGTACTTC; CDR3aa: CAISDGTGGEQYF; v_gene: TRBV10-3; d_gene: TRBD1; abundance: NA; len: 13; j_gene: TRBJ2-7
CDR3nt: TGTGCCAGCAGCAGACAGTTTTCAAATCAGCCCCAGCATTTT; CDR3aa: CASSRQFSNQPQHF; v_gene: TRBV7-2; d_gene: NA; abundance: few; len: 14; j_gene: TRBJ1-5
CDR3nt: TGTGCCAGCAACCCCGACAGGGGTCTACACAGCTACACCTTC; CDR3aa: CASNPDRGLHSYTF; v_gene: TRBV6-2/TRBV6-3; d_gene: TRBD1; abundance: few; len: 14; j_gene: TRBJ1-2
CDR3nt: TGCAGCACTCGACAGGGGGCTAGCACAGATACGCAGTATTTT; CDR3aa: CSTRQGASTDTQYF; v_gene: TRBV29-1; d_gene: TRBD1; abundance: many; len: 14; j_gene: TRBJ2-3
CDR3nt: TGTGCCAGCAGTCCGCCCCCACATAATGAAAAACTGTTTTTT; CDR3aa: CASSPPPHNEKLFF; v_gene: TRBV12-3/TRBV12-4; d_gene: NA; abundance: NA; len: 14; j_gene: TRBJ1-4
CDR3nt: TGCGCCAGCACTGGAGTAACTGAAGCTTTCTTT; CDR3aa: CASTGVTEAFF; v_gene: TRBV5-1; d_gene: NA; abundance: NA; len: 11; j_gene: TRBJ1-1
CDR3nt: TGCAGTGCTAGAGATTTAGGTCGGTCTGGAAACACCATATATTTT; CDR3aa: CSARDLGRSGNTIYF; v_gene: TRBV20-1; d_gene: NA; abundance: NA; len: 15; j_gene: TRBJ1-3
CDR3nt: TGCGCCAGCAGTCTGGTGGGCTCTCCAAATTCACCCCTCCACTTT; CDR3aa: CASSLVGSPNSPLHF; v_gene: TRBV5-1; d_gene: NA; abundance: NA; len: 15; j_gene: TRBJ1-6
CDR3nt: TGTGCCATCACTGAGCGGTTGGGGGCAGATACGCAGTATTTT; CDR3aa: CAITERLGADTQYF; v_gene: TRBV10-3; d_gene: NA; abundance: few; len: 14; j_gene: TRBJ2-3
CDR3nt: TGTGCCAGCAGCTCGGACAGGAACACTGAAGCTTTCTTT; CDR3aa: CASSSDRNTEAFF; v_gene: TRBV11-2; d_gene: NA; abundance: many; len: 13; j_gene: TRBJ1-1
CDR3nt: TGTGCCAGCAGCTTTAGGAGGGTAGGGATGTATGGCTACACCTTC; CDR3aa: CASSFRRVGMYGYTF; v_gene: TRBV7-2; d_gene: NA; abundance: many; len: 15; j_gene: TRBJ1-2
CDR3nt: TGTGCCAGCAGTTTCTCCGTTCGAAGCTGGACTGAAGCTTTCTTT; CDR3aa: CASSFSVRSWTEAFF; v_gene: TRBV12-3/TRBV12-4; d_gene: NA; abundance: few; len: 15; j_gene: TRBJ1-1
CDR3nt: TGCAGTGCTATGAAAGAGACGGACAGGGGGCTGCGGGACACTGAAGCTTTCTTT; CDR3aa: CSAMKETDRGLRDTEAFF; v_gene: TRBV20-1; d_gene: TRBD1; abundance: NA; len: 18; j_gene: TRBJ1-1
CDR3nt: TGTGCCACCAGTGATGTGGGCGAGGGCAATCAGCCCCAGCATTTT; CDR3aa: CATSDVGEGNQPQHF; v_gene: TRBV24-1; d_gene: NA; abundance: many; len: 15; j_gene: TRBJ1-5
CDR3nt: TGTGCCAGTCAAGACAGGGATAGAACCGGGGAGCTGTTTTTT; CDR3aa: CASQDRDRTGELFF; v_gene: TRBV18; d_gene: TRBD1; abundance: NA; len: 14; j_gene: TRBJ2-2
CDR3nt: TGCAGTGCTAGCCGACTAGCAGCTTACAATGAGCAGTTCTTC; CDR3aa: CSASRLAAYNEQFF; v_gene: TRBV20-1; d_gene: TRBD2; abundance: NA; len: 14; j_gene: TRBJ2-1
CDR3nt: TGTACCTGCAGTTCCAATAGCGGGGGGGCCTCAGGCACCGGGGAGCTGTTTTTT; CDR3aa: CTCSSNSGGASGTGELFF; v_gene: TRBV12-3/TRBV12-4; d_gene: TRBD2; abundance: NA; len: 18; j_gene: TRBJ2-2
CDR3nt: TGCGCCAGCAGTATGGGACTGCCTAGCACAGATACGCAGTATTTT; CDR3aa: CASSMGLPSTDTQYF; v_gene: TRBV10-2; d_gene: NA; abundance: NA; len: 15; j_gene: TRBJ2-3
CDR3nt: TGCAGTGCTGCCTTAGGGACTACTAGCGGGAGATGGGAGACCCAGTACTTC; CDR3aa: CSAALGTTSGRWETQYF; v_gene: TRBV20-1; d_gene: TRBD2; abundance: few; len: 17; j_gene: TRBJ2-5
CDR3nt: TGTGCCAGCTCACCACCCCCACAGTATGGCTACACCTTC; CDR3aa: CASSPPPQYGYTF; v_gene: TRBV18; d_gene: NA; abundance: few; len: 13; j_gene: TRBJ1-2
CDR3nt: TGCGCCAGCAGCGCAAGTGACTTGACGGGTTCACCCCTCCACTTT; CDR3aa: CASSASDLTGSPLHF; v_gene: TRBV5-1; d_gene: NA; abundance: NA; len: 15; j_gene: TRBJ1-6
CDR3nt: TGTGCCACCAGTGGGGGAGACTATGGCTACACCTTC; CDR3aa: CATSGGDYGYTF; v_gene: TRBV24-1; d_gene: NA; abundance: few; len: 12; j_gene: TRBJ1-2